These 14 T cell receptor beta chains were sequenced from one sample in a study of blood T cell repertoires in COVID-19. Sequencing was performed with immunoSEQ multiplex PCR; in TCRdb, only in-frame clones are kept and a portion is missing. The repertoire consists of 100,000 to 120,000 clones, with roughly 80% occurring once and the leading ten covering just under 20%. Sequencing input: peripheral blood. Receptors were obtained from a woman in her sixties or seventies with acute or convalescent COVID-19.

The genes are TRBV18 and TRBJ1-2, with TRBD1 identical over 7 bases. J was trimmed by 3 bases and V by 2 bases; bases with no gene match: 9. The CDR3 loop spans 16 amino acids. Germline V gene data show CDR1 as KGHSH and CDR2 as LQKENI. As DNA, the CDR3 is TGTGCCAGCTCACCATCAGACAGGGCAAACCACTATGGCTACACCTTC. Translation: CASSPSDRANHYGYTF. Based on the CDR3 plus reference TRBV18 and TRBJ1-2, the full variable domain is NAGVMQNPRHLVRRRGQEARLRCSPMKGHSHVYWYRQLPEEGLKFMVYLQKENIIDESGMPKERFSAEFPKEGPSILRIQQVVRGDSAAYFCASSPSDRANHYGYTFGSGTRLTVV.

The chain combines TRBV5-4 with TRBJ2-7; a weak D match, TRBD1 (6 bases). Per germline, CDR1 SGHNT and CDR2 YYREEE (reference sequence). Trimming removed 7 bases from V and 1 base from J, with 12 bases in between. The CDR3 loop spans 13 amino acids. CDR3 bases: TGTGCCAGCGCCCCGGGACAATCCTACGAGCAGTACTTC. Protein sequence: CASAPGQSYEQYF.

The J gene is TRBJ2-7, the V gene TRBV10-3, with D perhaps matching TRBD1 (5 bases). CDR3 length equals 15 residues. Germline V gene lookup returns CDR1 ENHRY and CDR2 SYGVKD. V lost 0 bases, J lost 6 bases, and 15 bases lay in between. The CDR3 coding sequence is TGTGCCATCAGTGAGTCCAGGGTAGAATCTAGCGAGCAGTACTTC. It translates to CAISESRVESSEQYF.

This clone was seen only once. V gene TRBV27 combines with J gene TRBJ1-2; 7 bases align to TRBD1. The junction had 8 bases not matched to a gene; V was cut back by 6 bases and J by 4 bases. The V gene's germline CDR1 is MNHEY and CDR2 SMNVEV (reference sequence). This CDR3 has 14 amino acids. The CDR3 nucleotides read TGTGCCAGCAGCGAAATGGGACAGAGCTATGGCTACACCTTC. Its protein product is CASSEMGQSYGYTF.

This chain joins TRBV5-5 and TRBJ1-4, with 8 bases fitting TRBD1. Losses at the gene ends were 2 bases for V and 3 bases for J; bases not matched to a gene: 6. CDR1 and CDR2 from the germline V gene are SGHKS and YYEKEE (reference sequence). The CDR3 is 16 amino acids. The CDR3 DNA reads as TGTGCCAGCAGCTTTCAAGACAGGGGCCCTAATGAAAAACTGTTTTTT. Translating it yields CASSFQDRGPNEKLFF.

Here the CDR3 reads CASRGAGYGYTF. In DNA, the CDR3 is TGTGCCAGCAGGGGAGCAGGCTATGGCTACACCTTC. The genes are TRBV7-2 and TRBJ1-2; D call uncertain. CDR3 length: 12 residues. Germline CDR1 and CDR2: SGHTA and FQGNSA. V was pared by 6 bases and J by 4 bases, with 9 bases between.

The J gene is TRBJ1-5, the V gene TRBV19, with 7 bases aligning to TRBD1. The CDR3 is 14 residues long. The V gene end was trimmed by 4 bases and the J gene end by 9 bases; junction bases not matched to a gene: 9. The V gene's germline CDR1 is LNHDA and CDR2 SQIVND (reference sequence). CDR3 sequence (DNA): TGTGCCAGTAGTACCACAGGGGCCGAAGGGCCCCAGCATTTT. This sequence encodes CASSTTGAEGPQHF.

J is TRBJ1-2 and V is TRBV10-3; no clear D. Trimming took 4 bases from V and 0 from J, leaving 3 bases between them. The CDR3 contains 12 residues. Germline values: CDR1 ENHRY, CDR2 SYGVKD. In DNA, the CDR3 is TGTGCCATCAGTGCAGCTAACTATGGCTACACCTTC. Translating gives CAISAANYGYTF.

The chain uses TRBV5-1 and TRBJ2-1; weak D call: TRBD1 (6 bases). Looked up from germline, CDR1 is SGHRS and CDR2 is YFSETQ. This CDR3 is built from 15 residues. Trimming pared 5 bases from V and 0 bases from J, leaving 12 bases between. The CDR3: CASRLTGSSYNEQFF. CDR3 sequence (DNA): TGCGCCAGCAGACTCACAGGGAGCTCCTACAATGAGCAGTTCTTC.

Only a few counts were recorded for this clone. The chain carries TRBV27 and TRBJ1-2; TRBD1 might be the D (6 bases). In germline, CDR1 is MNHEY, CDR2 SMNVEV (reference sequence). V dropped 0 bases and J dropped 8 bases, with 13 bases sitting between them. The CDR3 covers 14 residues. In nucleotides, the CDR3 is TGTGCCAGCAGTTTATCGCGCAGGGGCGGGGGCTACACCTTC. This translates into CASSLSRRGGGYTF.

V and J are TRBV19 and TRBJ1-5, with 8 bases that match TRBD1. The CDR3 totals 14 residues. Germline values: CDR1 LNHDA, CDR2 SQIVND (reference sequence). Germline trimming cut 5 bases from V and 1 base from J; bases unmatched to any gene: 1. The CDR3 region has the DNA TGTGCCAGTAGTGGACAGGGAAGCAATCAGCCCCAGCATTTT. Its translation is CASSGQGSNQPQHF.

The V gene is TRBV10-2, the J gene TRBJ2-1, with 11 nucleotides matching TRBD2. The CDR3 totals 18 residues. Trimming cost V 2 bases and J 0 bases; bases outside gene matches: 6. From germline, CDR1 is WSHSY and CDR2 SAAADI. The CDR3: CASSEASGGLSSYNEQFF. CDR3 coding DNA: TGCGCCAGCAGTGAGGCTAGCGGGGGGCTTAGCTCCTACAATGAGCAGTTCTTC.

The J gene is TRBJ2-1, the V gene TRBV13, with TRBD1 as a possible D gene (7 bases). Deletions cut 8 bases from V and 7 bases from J, with 18 bases between. This CDR3 has 14 amino acids. Germline lookup yields CDR1 PRHDT and CDR2 FYEKMQ (reference sequence). The CDR3, as DNA: TGTGCCAGCGGAGGGTACAGGGGCGGGAATGAGCAGTTCTTC. Its translation: CASGGYRGGNEQFF. Looking up the rest from reference TRBV13 and TRBJ2-1 gives the full variable domain: AAGVIQSPRHLIKEKRETATLKCYPIPRHDTVYWYQQGPGQDPQFLISFYEKMQSDKGSIPDRFSAQQFSDYHSELNMSSLELGDSALYFCASGGYRGGNEQFFGPGTRLTVL.

The chain couples TRBV7-5 to TRBJ1-2; the table's D call, TRBD1, has no DNA check behind it. TRBV7-5 is given as a pseudogene. The CDR3 consists of 18 residues. The CDR3 protein is CARSLARQDLRVNYGYTF. The CDR3 region has the DNA TGTGCCAGAAGCTTAGCCCGACAGGACCTAAGAGTAAACTATGGCTACACCTTC.